Presented here are 21 T cell receptor beta chains from one specimen sequenced in a study of vaccination and CD4 T cells after COVID-19. The assay that was used to sequence DNA from cultured CD4+ T cells was the Oncomine TCR Beta short-read assay. TCRdb re-called the PCR reads with MiXCR, one entry per CDR3 protein. The sample holds approximately 16,000 distinct CDR3 sequences, roughly 75% seen once. The sample's treatment: 10-day PBMC culture with coronavirus spike peptide pools or control peptides (ViraFEST assay). These receptors lack a known antigen. The sample here was CD4+ T cells from blood, cultured in vitro, taken after SARS-CoV-2 vaccination. The receptors derive from a human donor who received a COVID-19 vaccine.

This chain joins TRBV20-1 and TRBJ1-1; TRBD1 aligns across 10 bases. The V segment lost 7 bases and the J segment 1 base; nucleotides outside the gene matches: 3. The CDR3 loop spans 13 amino acids. Germline CDR1 reads DFQATT; CDR2 reads SNEGSKA (reference sequence). The CDR3 here is CSGRTGGNTEAFF. DNA for the CDR3: TGCAGTGGCAGGACAGGGGGGAACACTGAAGCTTTCTTT.

This chain links TRBV10-3 with TRBJ2-1; D may match TRBD1 or TRBD2 (5 bases each). The germline V and J ends were trimmed by 3 bases and 6 bases, with 15 bases remaining between them. Germline values: CDR1 ENHRY, CDR2 SYGVKD. The length of the CDR3 is 15 residues. The CDR3 region has the DNA TGTGCCATCAGTGATGGGGCTAGCTTTGCCAATGAGCAGTTCTTC. It encodes CAISDGASFANEQFF.

The chain is built from TRBV27 and TRBJ1-1; 7 bases match TRBD1. The germline gives CDR1 MNHEY, CDR2 SMNVEV (reference sequence). This CDR3 is 22 amino acids long. V shed 7 bases, J shed 0 bases, and the junction held 29 bases outside the gene matches. The CDR3 bases are TGTGCCAGCACACGACTGGCACCGGGACAGAAAAGGGAACGAAGGATGAACACTGAAGCTTTCTTT. As protein: CASTRLAPGQKRERRMNTEAFF.

A single count supports this clonotype. This rearrangement joins TRBV20-1 to TRBJ1-2; 7 nucleotides align to TRBD1. The CDR3 has 14 amino acids. Germline V gene data show CDR1 as DFQATT and CDR2 as SNEGSKA (reference sequence). V dropped 6 bases and J dropped 3; count of bases not matched to a gene: 10. DNA of the CDR3: TGCAGTGCCGCCGGACAGGCGCTCTACTATGGCTACACCTTC. It specifies CSAAGQALYYGYTF.

The V call is TRBV20-1, the J call TRBJ1-1; TRBD1 might be the D (6 bases). The ends were cut back, 5 bases at V and 1 base at J, with 14 bases in the middle. The CDR3 runs 14 residues. The germline V gene has CDR1 DFQATT and CDR2 SNEGSKA (reference sequence). CDR3 sequence: CSAPDRLGNTEAFF. The CDR3, as DNA: TGCAGTGCTCCGGACAGACTCGGGAACACTGAAGCTTTCTTT.

The chain joins TRBV11-2 to TRBJ2-7, with TRBD1 as a possible D gene (6 bases). The CDR3 length is 15 residues. Per germline, CDR1 SGHAT and CDR2 FQNNGV. V gave up 0 bases and J gave up 2 bases, with 11 bases separating them. CDR3 protein: CASSLDSQGPYEQYF. CDR3 nucleotide sequence: TGTGCCAGCAGCTTAGATAGTCAGGGGCCCTACGAGCAGTACTTC.

The chain employs TRBV5-1 and TRBJ1-1; TRBD1 aligns across 7 bases. From germline, CDR1 is SGHRS and CDR2 YFSETQ. After removal of 3 bases from V and 1 base from J, the junction contained 3 bases not matched to a gene. The CDR3 has 14 amino acids. DNA of the CDR3: TGCGCCAGCAGCTCCAACAGGGGGAACACTGAAGCTTTCTTT. It yields the protein CASSSNRGNTEAFF.

The CDR3 is CASSLSGGLDQPQHF. The CDR3 coding sequence is TGCGCCAGCAGCTTGTCAGGGGGCCTCGATCAGCCCCAGCATTTT. The J gene is TRBJ1-5, the V gene TRBV5-1; TRBD1 agrees at 8 bases. The CDR3 runs 15 residues. J gave up 5 bases and V 1 base, and 5 bases lay outside the gene matches. Germline lookup yields CDR1 SGHRS and CDR2 YFSETQ. Complete variable domain (other parts from reference TRBV5-1 and TRBJ1-5): KAGVTQTPRYLIKTRGQQVTLSCSPISGHRSVSWYQQTPGQGLQFLFEYFSETQRNKGNFPGRFSGRQFSNSRSEMNVSTLELGDSALYLCASSLSGGLDQPQHFGDGTRLSIL.

The chain employs TRBV7-2 and TRBJ1-2, with D uncertain. V shed 1 base and J shed 7 bases, with 10 bases lying between them. CDR3 size: 13 residues. The germline gives CDR1 SGHTA, CDR2 FQGNSA. CDR3 coding DNA: TGTGCCAGCAGCTTAGAATTTGTGGGTGGCTACACCTTC. Its translation: CASSLEFVGGYTF.

The genes are TRBV20-1 and TRBJ1-3; D is unclear. The germline V gene encodes CDR1 DFQATT and CDR2 SNEGSKA (reference sequence). This CDR3 is built from 11 residues. CDR3 region: CVTIGGNTIYF. DNA of the CDR3: TGCGTCACAATTGGCGGAAACACCATATATTTT.

The rearrangement links TRBV6-1 to TRBJ2-5; 11 nucleotides match TRBD2. The germline V gene encodes CDR1 MNHNS and CDR2 SASEGT. This CDR3 is 15 amino acids long. After removal of 2 bases from V and 4 bases from J, the junction contained 3 bases not matched to a gene. CDR3 amino acids: CASSEILAGGETQYF. As DNA, the CDR3 is TGTGCCAGCAGTGAAATTCTAGCGGGGGGAGAGACCCAGTACTTC.

J is TRBJ2-4 and V is TRBV20-1, with TRBD1 as a possible D gene (5 bases). Germline V CDR1 and CDR2: DFQATT, SNEGSKA (reference sequence). The CDR3 contains 16 residues. The V and J ends lost 0 bases and 3 bases respectively, with 15 bases between them. This chain's CDR3 is CSAREIRRQGKNIQYF. The CDR3 DNA is TGCAGTGCTAGAGAAATTAGGCGGCAGGGCAAAAACATTCAGTACTTC.

This clonotype has just a few counts. The chain couples TRBV5-1 to TRBJ1-2, with 8 bases fitting TRBD1. The CDR3 sequence is 13 residues long. Germline V gene lookup returns CDR1 SGHRS and CDR2 YFSETQ. Trimming removed 0 bases from V and 7 bases from J; junction bases left unmatched: 2. The CDR3 loop reads CASSLAGGGGYTF. The CDR3 DNA reads as TGCGCCAGCAGCTTGGCAGGGGGCGGTGGCTACACCTTC.

This clonotype has more than one count but fewer than ten. This rearrangement joins TRBV2 to TRBJ2-3, with TRBD2 identical over 11 bases. J gave up 2 bases and V 6 bases, and 4 bases lay outside the gene matches. CDR1 is SNHLY and CDR2 is FYNNEI in the germline V gene. This CDR3 spans 15 amino acids. The CDR3 is CASSGTSGFTDTQYF. DNA of the CDR3: TGTGCCAGCAGCGGGACTAGCGGATTCACAGATACGCAGTATTTT.

V and J are TRBV20-1 and TRBJ1-2, with D possibly matching TRBD1 (6 bases). This CDR3 is 19 amino acids long. Deletions cut 0 bases from V and 3 bases from J, with 26 bases between. Germline CDR1 is DFQATT and CDR2 is SNEGSKA (reference sequence). The CDR3 coding sequence is TGCAGTGCTAGAGATCAGCGGCGACAGGCCGCCTCCAATTACTATGGCTACACCTTC. Encoded protein: CSARDQRRQAASNYYGYTF.

The genes are TRBV10-3 and TRBJ1-2; 7 bases line up with TRBD1. The CDR3 runs to 16 residues. Germline V gene data show CDR1 as ENHRY and CDR2 as SYGVKD. Trimming removed 8 bases from V and 0 bases from J; junction bases left unmatched: 12. CDR3 DNA sequence: TGTGCCATCTACCGCCCAAGTAGGGGGCCTAACTATGGCTACACCTTC. This sequence encodes CAIYRPSRGPNYGYTF.

The chain joins TRBV5-3 to TRBJ1-1; TRBD1 matches at 9 bases. TRBV5-3 is labeled an ORF, and its function is uncertain. CDR3 length: 15 residues. V was clipped by 8 bases and J by 4 bases; unmatched bases: 12. CDR3 nucleotide sequence: TGTGCCAGCAGCCCATTAGACAGGGGGGCCACTGAAGCTTTCTTT. As protein: CASSPLDRGATEAFF.

This clonotype was found once. The V gene is TRBV5-1, the J gene TRBJ2-5, with D uncertain. Trimming cost V 6 bases and J 4 bases, with 13 bases left between them. CDR3 length: 13 amino acids. Germline CDR1 reads SGHRS; CDR2 reads YFSETQ. In DNA, the CDR3 is TGCGCCAGCACCGTGGAAGGGCGAGAGACCCAGTACTTC. It codes for CASTVEGRETQYF. Variable domain in full (rest from reference TRBV5-1 and TRBJ2-5): KAGVTQTPRYLIKTRGQQVTLSCSPISGHRSVSWYQQTPGQGLQFLFEYFSETQRNKGNFPGRFSGRQFSNSRSEMNVSTLELGDSALYLCASTVEGRETQYFGPGTRLLVL.

The J gene is TRBJ2-3, the V gene TRBV20-1, with 11 bases aligning to TRBD2. Per the germline V gene, CDR1 is DFQATT and CDR2 is SNEGSKA (reference sequence). With 2 bases clipped from V and 2 bases from J, the junction kept 3 bases outside the gene matches. The length of the CDR3 is 15 residues. For the CDR3, the DNA is TGCAGTGCTAGATCACTAGCGGGGGTCACAGATACGCAGTATTTT. Its protein is CSARSLAGVTDTQYF.

This clonotype turned up a few times. This chain joins TRBV6-1 and TRBJ1-5, with a weak D call TRBD1 (5 bases). The germline CDR1 and CDR2 sequences are MNHNS and SASEGT. The germline V and J ends were trimmed by 2 bases and 5 bases, with 16 bases remaining between them. The CDR3 extends over 16 amino acids. CDR3 coding DNA: TGTGCCAGCAGTGAATCCCCACAGGTCCGGGATCAGCCCCAGCATTTT. This translates into CASSESPQVRDQPQHF.

The V call is TRBV5-6, the J call TRBJ2-2, with D unclear. This CDR3 is built from 16 residues. Germline loops: CDR1 SGHDT, CDR2 YYEEEE. Trimming took off 0 bases at V and 6 bases at J, with 15 bases between the two ends. CDR3 sequence (DNA): TGTGCCAGCAGCTTGGGGGTCGCGATGCAGGCCGGGGAGCTGTTTTTT. As protein: CASSLGVAMQAGELFF.